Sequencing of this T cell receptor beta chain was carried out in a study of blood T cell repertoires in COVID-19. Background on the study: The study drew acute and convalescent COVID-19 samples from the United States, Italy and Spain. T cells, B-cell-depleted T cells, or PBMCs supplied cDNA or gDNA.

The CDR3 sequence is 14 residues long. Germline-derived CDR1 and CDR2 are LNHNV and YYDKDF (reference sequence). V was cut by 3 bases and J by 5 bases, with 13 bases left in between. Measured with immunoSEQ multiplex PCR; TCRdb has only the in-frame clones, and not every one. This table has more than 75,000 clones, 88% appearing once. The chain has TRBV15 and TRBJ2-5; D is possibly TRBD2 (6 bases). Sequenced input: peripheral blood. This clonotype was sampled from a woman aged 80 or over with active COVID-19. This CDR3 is CATSRGEEEETQYF. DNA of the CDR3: TGTGCCACCAGCAGGGGGGAGGAGGAGGAGACCCAGTACTTC.